Below are 17 T cell receptor beta chains sequenced from a single sample in a study of cytomegalovirus exposure and HLA in healthy donors. The PCR made use of 60 Vbeta and 13 Jbeta primers. Profiled with immunoSEQ multiplex PCR; TCRdb holds only in-frame clones, not every one. The table records roughly 110,000 clones, 82% of them present only once. The sequencing sample was made of PBMCs. Source of these receptors: a man aged 25 to 40 in good health and CMV-seropositive.

V usage is TRBV29-1 and J usage is TRBJ1-1, with TRBD1 as a possible D gene (5 bases). The CDR3 consists of 13 residues. Germline V gene sequence: CDR1 SQVTM, CDR2 ANQGSEA. Between the trimmed V and J ends, which lost 7 bases and 9 bases, there was a span of 21 bases. CDR3 bases: TGCAGCGCCCCAGAGCCTGGACCAGGGAAAGCTTTCTTT. Its translation is CSAPEPGPGKAFF.

The chain recombines TRBV6-5 with TRBJ2-3, with 8 bases matching TRBD1. There are 15 residues in the CDR3. The junction had 4 bases not matched to a gene; V was cut back by 2 bases and J by 3 bases. The germline gives CDR1 MNHEY, CDR2 SVGAGI. The CDR3 is CASSYKGDRTDTQYF. CDR3 sequence (DNA): TGTGCCAGCAGTTACAAGGGGGACAGGACAGATACGCAGTATTTT.

This clone turned up a few times. The chain joins TRBV7-8 to TRBJ2-7, with D maybe TRBD1 (6 bases). This CDR3 spans 14 amino acids. Germline CDR1 is SGHVS and CDR2 is FQNEAQ. The germline V and J ends were trimmed by 1 base and 2 bases, with 9 bases remaining between them. In nucleotides, the CDR3 is TGTGCCAGCAGCTTAGGCAGGGGACCCTACGAGCAGTACTTC. Encoded protein: CASSLGRGPYEQYF. Complete variable domain (other parts from reference TRBV7-8 and TRBJ2-7): GAGVSQSPRYKVAKRGQDVALRCDPISGHVSLFWYQQALGQGPEFLTYFQNEAQLDKSGLPSDRFFAERPEGSVSTLKIQRTQQEDSAVYLCASSLGRGPYEQYFGPGTRLTVT.

V is TRBV4-1 and J is TRBJ1-2, with D uncertain. Trimming shortened V by 2 bases and J by 0 bases, and 10 bases separated the two germline ends. CDR1 and CDR2 (germline): MGHRA, YSYEKL. The CDR3 extends over 15 amino acids. CDR3 protein: CASSQSSRSNYGYTF. CDR3 nucleotide sequence: TGCGCCAGCAGCCAATCTTCCCGGTCTAACTATGGCTACACCTTC.

V usage is TRBV2 and J usage is TRBJ2-7; D call uncertain. The CDR3 runs 11 residues. The ends were cut back, 8 bases at V and 2 bases at J, with 7 bases in the middle. Germline V gene data show CDR1 as SNHLY and CDR2 as FYNNEI. The CDR3 nucleotides are TGTGCCAGCCAACTGGCCTACGAGCAGTACTTC. Protein: CASQLAYEQYF. The full variable domain, completed using reference TRBV2 and TRBJ2-7, is EPEVTQTPSHQVTQMGQEVILRCVPISNHLYFYWYRQILGQKVEFLVSFYNNEISEKSEIFDDQFSVERPDGSNFTLKIRSTKLEDSAMYFCASQLAYEQYFGPGTRLTVT.

This chain links TRBV7-2 with TRBJ2-7, with 9 bases fitting TRBD2. Germline V gives CDR1 SGHTA, CDR2 FQGNSA. The V segment lost 2 bases and the J segment 0 bases; nucleotides outside the gene matches: 5. The CDR3 loop spans 16 amino acids. The CDR3 region is CASSLSGGGASYEQYF. The DNA of the CDR3 is TGTGCCAGCAGCTTATCGGGCGGGGGGGCCTCCTACGAGCAGTACTTC.

The chain uses TRBV7-2 and TRBJ2-5, with 12 bases that match TRBD2. Trimming took 1 base from V and 5 from J; bases not matched to a gene: 2. Germline V gene lookup returns CDR1 SGHTA and CDR2 FQGNSA. The CDR3 sequence is 15 residues long. CDR3 sequence: CASSLGGTSGETQYF. Written as DNA, the CDR3 is TGTGCCAGCAGCTTAGGGGGGACTAGCGGGGAGACCCAGTACTTC.

This clone was seen only once. The chain links TRBV5-4 to TRBJ1-2; the match to TRBD1 covers 9 bases. The CDR3 is 15 amino acids. V was clipped by 4 bases and J by 5 bases; unmatched bases: 9. Germline V gene data show CDR1 as SGHNT and CDR2 as YYREEE (reference sequence). CDR3 sequence reads: CASSGRTGDVYGYTF. In nucleotides, the CDR3 is TGTGCCAGCAGCGGGAGGACAGGGGATGTTTATGGCTACACCTTC.

The chain employs TRBV6-4 and TRBJ2-3; 9 positions match TRBD2. The CDR3 consists of 17 residues. In germline, CDR1 is MRHNA, CDR2 SNTAGT. J was trimmed by 3 bases and V by 2 bases; bases with no gene match: 9. The CDR3 DNA follows: TGTGCCAGCAGTGACACCCCAGGCGGGGGGGGAACAGATACGCAGTATTTT. It translates to CASSDTPGGGGTDTQYF.

V is TRBV2 and J is TRBJ2-3; D is unclear. Trimming took off 10 bases at V and 6 bases at J, with 11 bases between the two ends. The CDR3 totals 11 residues. The V gene's germline CDR1 is SNHLY and CDR2 FYNNEI. In nucleotides, the CDR3 is TGTGCCACGACAACCCGCGATACGCAGTATTTT. Its protein product is CATTTRDTQYF.

This chain uses TRBV6-6 with TRBJ1-4, with 7 bases identical to TRBD1. Germline CDR1 and CDR2: MNHNY and SVGAGI (reference sequence). V shed 8 bases, J shed 0 bases, and the junction held 3 bases outside the gene matches. The CDR3 length is 14 residues. The CDR3 region has the DNA TGTGCCAGCCGAGGACAGGCAACTAATGAAAAACTGTTTTTT. This encodes CASRGQATNEKLFF.

The chain carries TRBV6-5 and TRBJ2-3; 11 bases align to TRBD2. The CDR3 runs to 15 residues. V was pared by 9 bases and J by 4 bases, with 9 bases of the junction left unmatched. Per germline, CDR1 MNHEY and CDR2 SVGAGI. The CDR3 DNA sequence: TGTGCCAGTTCCGATAGCGGGGGGGGCTCAGATACGCAGTATTTT. Amino acids: CASSDSGGGSDTQYF.

CDR3 sequence reads: CASSSAGAIYEQYF. DNA for the CDR3: TGTGCCAGCAGTTCGGCGGGGGCGATATACGAGCAGTACTTC. This chain connects TRBV13 to TRBJ2-7; maybe TRBD2 (7 bases). The V end was cut by 6 bases, the J end by 4 bases, with 16 bases between. The CDR3 has 14 residues. Per germline, CDR1 PRHDT and CDR2 FYEKMQ (reference sequence).

This clone has a handful of counts. The chain uses TRBV6-5 and TRBJ1-6; D not resolved. Germline V gene sequence: CDR1 MNHEY, CDR2 SVGAGI. This CDR3 is 15 amino acids long. V was cut by 0 bases and J by 8 bases, with 11 bases left in between. The DNA for the CDR3 is TGTGCCAGCAGTTACTCGAGCGGGCGGGATTCACCCCTCCACTTT. Translation gives CASSYSSGRDSPLHF.

The table lists this clone with a few counts. J is TRBJ2-2 and V is TRBV2; no firm D call. Germline CDR1 SNHLY, CDR2 FYNNEI. V lost 2 bases to trimming and J lost 4 bases, with 5 bases between them. CDR3 length: 13 amino acids. Here the CDR3 reads CASSEQFTGELFF. DNA for the CDR3: TGTGCCAGCAGTGAACAGTTCACCGGGGAGCTGTTTTTT.

The rearrangement links TRBV7-9 to TRBJ2-3, with D perhaps matching TRBD1 (6 bases). The germline gives CDR1 SEHNR, CDR2 FQNEAQ (reference sequence). CDR3 length equals 15 residues. V gave up 5 bases and J gave up 2 bases, with 14 bases separating them. DNA for the CDR3: TGTGCCAGCAGCCAACAGGGTGTGTCCACAGATACGCAGTATTTT. This translates into CASSQQGVSTDTQYF.

This clone was counted a few times. The gene calls are TRBV6-1 and TRBJ1-3, with 11 nucleotides matching TRBD1. This CDR3 is 16 amino acids long. V lost 4 bases and J lost 0; bases outside the gene matches: 2. Germline CDR1 is MNHNS and CDR2 is SASEGT. The CDR3 DNA is TGTGCCAGCAGTGGGACAGGGGGCTTCTCTGGAAACACCATATATTTT. This sequence encodes CASSGTGGFSGNTIYF.